These T cell receptor beta chains were read from a single sample in a study of T cells in Graves' hyperthyroidism and ophthalmopathy. TCRdb independently ran MiXCR on the multiplex PCR reads; one entry per CDR3 protein. The sample carries around 690,000 distinct CDR3 sequences, 17% recorded once. Sequenced material: blood. The receptors come from a man aged 50-60 years with Graves' hyperthyroidism. The CDR3 runs from the conserved cysteine through the conserved F or W. The D gene is left open where the match is weak. The size field is filled for only some rows; it gives once, few, many or a size class.

D,J,size,V,DNA,CDR3
.,TRBJ2-6,few,TRBV2,TGTGCCAGCAGTGAAGAACAGGCTCGGGGGGCCAACGTCCTGACTTTC,CASSEEQARGANVLTF
.,TRBJ2-7,.,TRBV4-1,TGCGCCAGCAGCCAAGAGCCCGGGACGGGAAGCTCCTACGAGCAGTACTTC,CASSQEPGTGSSYEQYF
.,TRBJ1-5,.,TRBV30,TGTGCCTGGAGTAAAGGAATCAATCAGCCCCAGCATTTT,CAWSKGINQPQHF
.,TRBJ2-1,many,TRBV12-3/TRBV12-4,TGTGCCAGCAGTTTTGCCCAGACGGCAATCAATGAGCAGTTCTTC,CASSFAQTAINEQFF
TRBD2,TRBJ2-5,many,TRBV3-1,TGTGCCAGCAGCCAAGATCTCGGGGGGGCCTTGGAGACCCAGTACTTC,CASSQDLGGALETQYF
TRBD2,TRBJ2-2,many,TRBV4-1,TGCGCCAGCAGCCAGGCAGCGGGAAGCACCGGGGAGCTGTTTTTT,CASSQAAGSTGELFF
.,TRBJ2-7,few,TRBV29-1,TGCAGCGTCATCGTTTCCTACGAGCAGTACTTC,CSVIVSYEQYF
.,TRBJ1-5,few,TRBV19,TGTGCCAGTAGTATCCTTCGGGGGTCAGGTCAGCCCCAGCATTTT,CASSILRGSGQPQHF
TRBD1,TRBJ1-1,many,TRBV10-2,TGCGCCAGCAGTGCGCAGGGGGGAGTTTACACTGAAGCTTTCTTT,CASSAQGGVYTEAFF
.,TRBJ1-6,few,TRBV5-4,TGTGCCAGCAGCTTCGACAGCAACGGAAGGAGACACTTT,CASSFDSNGRRHF
TRBD1,TRBJ2-3,few,TRBV12-3/TRBV12-4,TGTGCCAGCAGCTCGGGTAGGGGGCTGGGGACAGATACGCAGTATTTT,CASSSGRGLGTDTQYF